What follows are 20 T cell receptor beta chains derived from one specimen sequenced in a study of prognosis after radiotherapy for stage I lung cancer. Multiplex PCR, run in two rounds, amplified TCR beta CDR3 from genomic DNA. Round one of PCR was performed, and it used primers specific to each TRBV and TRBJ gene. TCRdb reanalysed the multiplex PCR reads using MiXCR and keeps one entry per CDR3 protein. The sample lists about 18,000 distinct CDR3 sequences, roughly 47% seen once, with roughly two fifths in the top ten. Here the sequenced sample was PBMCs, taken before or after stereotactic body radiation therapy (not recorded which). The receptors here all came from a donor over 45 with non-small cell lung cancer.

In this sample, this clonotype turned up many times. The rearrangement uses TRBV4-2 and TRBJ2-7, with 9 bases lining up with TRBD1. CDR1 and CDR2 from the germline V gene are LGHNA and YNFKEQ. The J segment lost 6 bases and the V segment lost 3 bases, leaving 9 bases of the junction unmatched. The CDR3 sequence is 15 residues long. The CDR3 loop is CASSQPGQGFGEQYF. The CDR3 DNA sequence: TGTGCCAGCAGCCAGCCGGGACAGGGCTTCGGCGAGCAGTACTTC.

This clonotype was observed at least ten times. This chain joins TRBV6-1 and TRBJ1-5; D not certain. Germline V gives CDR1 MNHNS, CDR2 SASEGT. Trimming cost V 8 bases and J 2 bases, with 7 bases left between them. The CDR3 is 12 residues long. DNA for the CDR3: TGTGCCAGCGGCGGGGGCAATCAGCCCCAGCATTTT. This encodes CASGGGNQPQHF.

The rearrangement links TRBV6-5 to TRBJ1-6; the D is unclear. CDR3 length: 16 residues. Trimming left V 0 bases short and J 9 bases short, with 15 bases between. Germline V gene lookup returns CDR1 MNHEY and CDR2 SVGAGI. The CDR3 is CASSYSISRRASPLHF. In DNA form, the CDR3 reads TGTGCCAGCAGTTACTCGATTTCAAGGCGGGCTTCACCCCTCCACTTT.

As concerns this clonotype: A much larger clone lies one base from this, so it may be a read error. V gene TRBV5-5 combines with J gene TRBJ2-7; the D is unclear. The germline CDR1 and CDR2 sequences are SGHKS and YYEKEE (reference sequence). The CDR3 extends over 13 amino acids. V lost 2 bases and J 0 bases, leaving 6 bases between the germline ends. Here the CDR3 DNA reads TGTGCCAGCAGCTTCCAAGGCTCCTACGAGCAGTACTTC. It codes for CASSFQGSYEQYF.

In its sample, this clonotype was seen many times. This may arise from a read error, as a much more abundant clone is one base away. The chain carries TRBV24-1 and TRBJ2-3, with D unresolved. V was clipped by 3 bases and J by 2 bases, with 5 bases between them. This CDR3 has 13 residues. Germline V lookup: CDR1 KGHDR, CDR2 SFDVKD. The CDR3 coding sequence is TGTGCCACCAGTGATGTGGTCACAGATACGCAGTATTTT. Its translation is CATSDVVTDTQYF.

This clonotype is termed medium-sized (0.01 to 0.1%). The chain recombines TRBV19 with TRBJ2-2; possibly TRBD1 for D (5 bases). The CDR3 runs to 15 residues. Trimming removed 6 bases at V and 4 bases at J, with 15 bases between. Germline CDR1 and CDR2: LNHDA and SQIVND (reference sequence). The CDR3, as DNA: TGTGCCAGTAGCAGTCATCAGGGTGGCACCGGGGAGCTGTTTTTT. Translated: CASSSHQGGTGELFF.

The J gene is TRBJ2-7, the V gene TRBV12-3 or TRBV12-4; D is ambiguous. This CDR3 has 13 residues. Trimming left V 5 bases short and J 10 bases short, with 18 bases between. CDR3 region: CASSRRTYYYQYF. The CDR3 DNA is TGTGCCAGCAGTAGACGGACGTACTACTATCAGTACTTC.

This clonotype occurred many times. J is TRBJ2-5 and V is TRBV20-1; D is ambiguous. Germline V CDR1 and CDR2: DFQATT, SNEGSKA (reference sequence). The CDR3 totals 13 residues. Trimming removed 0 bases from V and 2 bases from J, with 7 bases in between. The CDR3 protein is CSARDLQQETQYF. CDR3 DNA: TGCAGTGCTAGAGATCTTCAGCAAGAGACCCAGTACTTC.

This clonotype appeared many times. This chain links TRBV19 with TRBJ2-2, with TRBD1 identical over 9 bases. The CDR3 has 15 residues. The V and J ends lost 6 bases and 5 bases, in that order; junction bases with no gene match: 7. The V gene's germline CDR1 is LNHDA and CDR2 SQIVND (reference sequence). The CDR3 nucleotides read TGTGCCAGTAGAAAAAGACAGGGGGAGACCGGGGAGCTGTTTTTT. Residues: CASRKRQGETGELFF.

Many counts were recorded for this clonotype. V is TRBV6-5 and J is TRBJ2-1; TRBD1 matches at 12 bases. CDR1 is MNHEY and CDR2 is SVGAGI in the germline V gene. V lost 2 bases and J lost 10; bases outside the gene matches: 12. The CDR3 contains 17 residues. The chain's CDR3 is CASSYRNIGTGGDEQFF. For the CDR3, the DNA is TGTGCCAGCAGTTACCGGAACATTGGGACAGGGGGCGACGAGCAGTTCTTC.

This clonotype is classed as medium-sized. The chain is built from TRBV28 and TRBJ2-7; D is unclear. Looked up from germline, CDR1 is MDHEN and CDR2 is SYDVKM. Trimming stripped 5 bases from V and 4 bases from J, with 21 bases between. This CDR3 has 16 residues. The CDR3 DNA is TGTGCCAGCAGTACCGTTAGTGGTGGCCTTGGATACGAGCAGTACTTC. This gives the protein CASSTVSGGLGYEQYF. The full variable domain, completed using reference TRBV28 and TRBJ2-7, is DVKVTQSSRYLVKRTGEKVFLECVQDMDHENMFWYRQDPGLGLRLIYFSYDVKMKEKGDIPEGYSVSREKKERFSLILESASTNQTSMYLCASSTVSGGLGYEQYFGPGTRLTVT.

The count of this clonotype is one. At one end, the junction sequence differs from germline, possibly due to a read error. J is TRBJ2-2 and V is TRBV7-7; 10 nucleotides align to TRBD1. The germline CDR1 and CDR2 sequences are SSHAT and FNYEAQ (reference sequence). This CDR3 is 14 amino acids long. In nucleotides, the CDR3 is TGTGCTAGCAGGGGGACAGGGGCCACCGGGGAGCTGTTTTTT. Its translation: CASRGTGATGELFF.

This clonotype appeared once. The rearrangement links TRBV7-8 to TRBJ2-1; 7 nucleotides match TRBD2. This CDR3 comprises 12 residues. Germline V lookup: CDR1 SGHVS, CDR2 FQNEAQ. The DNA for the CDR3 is TGTGTCATCGCGGGGGAGCACAATGAGCAGTTCTTC. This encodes CVIAGEHNEQFF.

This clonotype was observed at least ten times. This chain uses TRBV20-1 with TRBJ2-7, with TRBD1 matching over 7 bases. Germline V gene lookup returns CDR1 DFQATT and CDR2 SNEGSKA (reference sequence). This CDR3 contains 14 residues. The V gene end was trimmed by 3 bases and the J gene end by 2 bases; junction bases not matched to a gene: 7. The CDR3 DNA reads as TGCAGTGCTAGGCCCGGACAGGCGACCTACGAGCAGTACTTC. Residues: CSARPGQATYEQYF.

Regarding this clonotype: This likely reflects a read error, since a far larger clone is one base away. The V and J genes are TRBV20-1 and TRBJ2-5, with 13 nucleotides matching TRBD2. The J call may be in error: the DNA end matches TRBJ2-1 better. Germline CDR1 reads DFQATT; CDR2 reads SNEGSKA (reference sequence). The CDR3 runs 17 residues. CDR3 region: CSASDPTSGGVQNEQFF. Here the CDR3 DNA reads TGCAGTGCTTCGGACCCAACTAGCGGGGGGGTTCAAAATGAGCAGTTCTTC.

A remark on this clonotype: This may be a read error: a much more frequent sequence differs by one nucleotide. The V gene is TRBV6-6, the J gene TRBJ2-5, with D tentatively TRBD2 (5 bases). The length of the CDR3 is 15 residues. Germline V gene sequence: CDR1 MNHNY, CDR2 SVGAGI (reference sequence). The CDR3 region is CASSYSSPVGETHYF. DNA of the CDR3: TGTGCCAGCAGTTACTCGTCACCTGTTGGGGAGACCCATTACTTC.

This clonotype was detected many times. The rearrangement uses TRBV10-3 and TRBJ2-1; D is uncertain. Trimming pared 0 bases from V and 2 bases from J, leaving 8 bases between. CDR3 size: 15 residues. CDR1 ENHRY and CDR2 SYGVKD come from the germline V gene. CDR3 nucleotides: TGTGCCATCAGTGAGTCGAATCCAGCCTACAATGAGCAGTTCTTC. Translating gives CAISESNPAYNEQFF.

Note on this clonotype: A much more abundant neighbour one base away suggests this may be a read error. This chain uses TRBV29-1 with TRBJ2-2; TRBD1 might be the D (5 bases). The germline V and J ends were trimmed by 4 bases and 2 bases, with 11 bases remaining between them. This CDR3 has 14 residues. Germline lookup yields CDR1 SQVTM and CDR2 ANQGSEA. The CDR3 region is CSVGAGFNTGELFF. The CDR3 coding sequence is TGCAGCGTTGGGGCAGGGTTTAACACCGGGGAGCTGTTTTTT.

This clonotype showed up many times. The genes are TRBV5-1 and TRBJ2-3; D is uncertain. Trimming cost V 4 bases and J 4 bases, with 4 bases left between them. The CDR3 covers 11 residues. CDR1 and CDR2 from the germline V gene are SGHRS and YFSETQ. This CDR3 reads CASSRADTQYF. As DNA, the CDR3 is TGCGCCAGCAGCCGAGCAGATACGCAGTATTTT.

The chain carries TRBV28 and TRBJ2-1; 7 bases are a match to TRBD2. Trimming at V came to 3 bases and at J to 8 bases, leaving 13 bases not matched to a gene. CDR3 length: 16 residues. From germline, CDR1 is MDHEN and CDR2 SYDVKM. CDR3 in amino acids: CASSFPRWQGGHEQFF. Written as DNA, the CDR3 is TGTGCCAGCAGTTTCCCAAGGTGGCAGGGAGGGCATGAGCAGTTCTTC.